These 23 T cell receptor beta chains originate from one sample sequenced in a study of T cells in Graves' hyperthyroidism and ophthalmopathy. Amplification yielded TCR beta CDR3 regions, with RNA transcripts as the source. Initially, a first-round RT-PCR of the TCR CDR3 employed the HTBI primer set. TCRdb fed the multiplex PCR reads into MiXCR, producing one record per CDR3 protein. This repertoire shows about 620,000 distinct CDR3 sequences, roughly 17% found once; its top ten account for around 4%. Material: blood. The receptors originated from a young woman with Graves' hyperthyroidism.

This clonotype appeared a few times. The V and J genes are TRBV4-2 and TRBJ2-7, with D perhaps matching TRBD2 (5 bases). V was cut by 0 bases and J by 4 bases, with 13 bases left in between. This CDR3 has 15 residues. From germline, CDR1 is LGHNA and CDR2 YNFKEQ. CDR3 nucleotide sequence: TGTGCCAGCAGCCAAGATCTTGGGGAGATATACGAGCAGTACTTC. It specifies CASSQDLGEIYEQYF.

This clonotype occurred a few times. The chain has TRBV4-1 and TRBJ1-3; D possibly corresponds to TRBD1 (6 bases). This CDR3 region has 17 residues. V was trimmed by 0 bases and J by 0 bases, leaving 12 bases between them. Germline CDR1 is MGHRA and CDR2 is YSYEKL. This CDR3 is CASSQDSGGLSGNTIYF. CDR3 bases: TGCGCCAGCAGCCAAGATTCGGGGGGCCTCTCTGGAAACACCATATATTTT.

This clonotype showed up just a few times. One junction end does not reproduce the germline sequence, and a read error may be involved. This rearrangement joins TRBV28 to TRBJ1-5; maybe TRBD1 (6 bases). CDR3 size: 15 residues. Germline loops: CDR1 MDHEN, CDR2 SYDVKM. CDR3 DNA: TGTGCCTGCAGGCGCGCACAGGGAACACATCAGCCCCAGCATTTT. Its translation is CACRRAQGTHQPQHF.

The chain uses TRBV11-2 and TRBJ1-1; D is unresolved. Germline V gene lookup returns CDR1 SGHAT and CDR2 FQNNGV. The CDR3 has 14 residues. V was trimmed by 5 bases and J by 3 bases, leaving 13 bases between them. The CDR3 sequence: CASSRTPGDTEAFF. For the CDR3, the DNA is TGTGCCAGCAGCCGAACGCCAGGCGACACTGAAGCTTTCTTT.

This clonotype was picked up many times. The chain combines TRBV2 with TRBJ2-7; 7 bases map to TRBD1. The V segment lost 2 bases and the J segment 2 bases; nucleotides outside the gene matches: 12. The CDR3 contains 17 residues. The germline V gene has CDR1 SNHLY and CDR2 FYNNEI. The CDR3 nucleotides are TGTGCCAGCAGTGAAAGGACAGGACTTCTCCGAACCTACGAGCAGTACTTC. Amino acids: CASSERTGLLRTYEQYF.

Only a few counts were recorded for this clonotype. V is TRBV6-2 or TRBV6-3 and J is TRBJ2-7; D uncertain. Germline lookup yields CDR1 MNHEY and CDR2 SVGEGT. CDR3 length: 15 residues. The ends were cut back, 6 bases at V and 4 bases at J, with 19 bases in the middle. CDR3 residues: CASRPSRVHYYEQYF. The CDR3, as DNA: TGTGCCAGCAGACCTTCGAGAGTACACTATTACGAGCAGTACTTC.

This clonotype was observed many times. The rearrangement joins TRBV20-1 to TRBJ2-7; 11 positions agree with TRBD2. The germline V gene has CDR1 DFQATT and CDR2 SNEGSKA (reference sequence). The V segment lost 6 bases and the J segment 4 bases; nucleotides outside the gene matches: 11. CDR3 length equals 15 residues. The CDR3 DNA sequence: TGCAGTGCCAAAACCTCCGGGACTAGCGGATACGAGCAGTACTTC. This codes for CSAKTSGTSGYEQYF.

The sample holds a few counts of this clonotype. The CDR3 bases are TGTGCCAGCACGGGCGGGCCAGACTCCAAAAACATTCAGTACTTC. The encoded protein is CASTGGPDSKNIQYF. The J gene is TRBJ2-4, the V gene TRBV12-3 or TRBV12-4; D possibly corresponds to TRBD2 (5 bases). The CDR3 length is 15 residues. V was pared by 7 bases and J by 2 bases, with 15 bases between.

This clonotype came up many times. The chain has TRBV7-2 and TRBJ1-5; D might be TRBD1 (6 bases). The CDR3 is 14 amino acids. V gave up 7 bases and J gave up 9 bases, with 19 bases separating them. Germline V CDR1 and CDR2: SGHTA, FQGNSA. This chain's CDR3 is CASNLQGRGGPQHF. The CDR3 DNA reads as TGTGCCAGCAACCTACAGGGCCGTGGTGGGCCCCAGCATTTT.

This rearrangement joins TRBV5-5 to TRBJ2-7; 11 nucleotides match TRBD2. The CDR3 has 18 residues. V lost 3 bases and J lost 5; bases outside the gene matches: 16. Germline CDR1 reads SGHKS; CDR2 reads YYEKEE (reference sequence). CDR3: CASSSGGVAGGPLDEQYF. Here the CDR3 DNA reads TGTGCCAGCAGCTCGGGGGGGGTAGCGGGAGGGCCCCTGGACGAGCAGTACTTC.

This clonotype occurred a few times. V gene TRBV5-4 combines with J gene TRBJ2-3, with 12 bases fitting TRBD2. The CDR3 has 15 amino acids. Germline V gene data show CDR1 as SGHNT and CDR2 as YYREEE (reference sequence). Trimming at V came to 5 bases and at J to 5 bases, leaving 6 bases not matched to a gene. DNA of the CDR3: TGTGCCAGCAGTCTGACTAGCGGGAGAAAAGATACGCAGTATTTT. Encoded protein: CASSLTSGRKDTQYF.

The CDR3 sequence is CAWSVQGAYGYTF. The CDR3 DNA is TGTGCCTGGAGTGTTCAGGGTGCCTATGGCTACACCTTC. The V gene is TRBV30, the J gene TRBJ1-2; D may be TRBD1 (5 bases). Trimming took off 0 bases at V and 4 bases at J, with 9 bases between the two ends. Germline V CDR1 and CDR2: GTSNPN, SVGIG (reference sequence). The CDR3 is made up of 13 amino acids.

This clonotype was seen repeatedly, ten times or more. J is TRBJ2-7 and V is TRBV20-1, with 10 bases that match TRBD1. This CDR3 has 13 amino acids. Per the germline V gene, CDR1 is DFQATT and CDR2 is SNEGSKA (reference sequence). J lost 3 bases, V lost 5 bases, and 4 bases had no gene match. The CDR3 loop reads CSAPTGGVYEQYF. CDR3 coding DNA: TGCAGTGCTCCGACAGGGGGCGTCTACGAGCAGTACTTC.

This clonotype has ten or more counts. The chain links TRBV27 to TRBJ2-1, with 9 nucleotides matching TRBD2. This CDR3 has 15 amino acids. CDR1 MNHEY and CDR2 SMNVEV come from the germline V gene (reference sequence). With V trimmed by 10 bases and J by 0 bases, 7 bases remained unmatched. This CDR3 reads CAIKYSGGSYNEQFF. DNA of the CDR3: TGTGCCATCAAGTATAGCGGGGGCTCCTACAATGAGCAGTTCTTC.

This clonotype was counted a few times. CDR3 DNA: TGTGCCAGCAGCTTAAACGGTAGGAATACGCAGTATTTT. Amino acids: CASSLNGRNTQYF. This rearrangement joins TRBV5-4 to TRBJ2-3, with D uncertain. Trimming cost V 2 bases and J 7 bases, with 11 bases left between them. The germline gives CDR1 SGHNT, CDR2 YYREEE (reference sequence). This CDR3 has 13 residues.

This chain connects TRBV20-1 to TRBJ2-1, with 11 bases aligning to TRBD2. The CDR3 has 14 amino acids. V lost 5 bases, J lost 7 bases, and 7 bases stayed unmatched. Germline CDR1 DFQATT, CDR2 SNEGSKA (reference sequence). Here the CDR3 reads CSAGTSGYLNEQFF. The DNA for the CDR3 is TGCAGTGCTGGGACTAGCGGATACTTGAATGAGCAGTTCTTC.

In its sample, this clonotype was seen many times. The chain links TRBV19 to TRBJ2-7, with 9 bases matching TRBD2. The CDR3 totals 13 residues. The trim removed 5 bases at V and 6 bases at J, leaving 5 bases unmatched. The V gene's germline CDR1 is LNHDA and CDR2 SQIVND (reference sequence). CDR3 in amino acids: CASSPGLASEQYF. CDR3 bases: TGTGCCAGTAGTCCGGGACTAGCAAGCGAGCAGTACTTC.

This clonotype occurred many times. The rearrangement joins TRBV7-2 to TRBJ1-2, with 9 bases identical to TRBD1. J lost 9 bases, V lost 3 bases, and 8 bases had no gene match. The CDR3 is made up of 14 amino acids. Germline V lookup: CDR1 SGHTA, CDR2 FQGNSA. This CDR3 is CASSFGDREGSYTF. In DNA, the CDR3 is TGTGCCAGCAGCTTTGGGGACAGGGAGGGGAGCTACACCTTC.

This clonotype showed up just a few times. The rearrangement joins TRBV19 to TRBJ2-1, with 13 nucleotides matching TRBD2. V shed 6 bases and J 3 bases; nucleotides not matched to a gene: 5. CDR3 length: 16 residues. Germline assignment: CDR1 LNHDA and CDR2 SQIVND (reference sequence). Here the CDR3 DNA reads TGTGCCAGTAGGTGGACTAGCGGGAGCCACTACAATGAGCAGTTCTTC. Its translation: CASRWTSGSHYNEQFF.

This clonotype was counted many times. The chain has TRBV6-1 and TRBJ1-1, with D maybe TRBD1 (6 bases). V was shortened by 5 bases and J by 7 bases, with 23 bases between the two germline ends. This CDR3 is 16 amino acids long. The germline CDR1 and CDR2 sequences are MNHNS and SASEGT. CDR3 DNA sequence: TGTGCCAGCAGTTTCCCCATGATGACAGGCTCGGGTGAAGCTTTCTTT. Encoded protein: CASSFPMMTGSGEAFF.

This clonotype came up many times. V gene TRBV27 combines with J gene TRBJ2-4; D possibly corresponds to TRBD1 (6 bases). Deletions cut 4 bases from V and 6 bases from J, with 13 bases between. CDR1 is MNHEY, CDR2 SMNVEV, per germline (reference sequence). CDR3 size: 14 residues. The CDR3 loop is CASSSRTVLNIQYF. CDR3 DNA sequence: TGTGCCAGCAGTTCCCGGACAGTTCTAAACATTCAGTACTTC.

This clonotype was seen at least ten times. V is TRBV7-2 and J is TRBJ1-1; the D gene is possibly TRBD1 (5 bases). The CDR3 spans 15 residues. CDR1 and CDR2 (germline): SGHTA, FQGNSA. The V gene lost 5 bases and the J gene lost 2 bases, with 15 bases spanning the gap. CDR3 nucleotide sequence: TGTGCCAGCAGCCCCCGGGGGAGGACTAACACTGAAGCTTTCTTT. Translation gives CASSPRGRTNTEAFF.

This rearrangement joins TRBV12-3 or TRBV12-4 to TRBJ2-1; D possibly corresponds to TRBD2 (5 bases). Trimming took off 5 bases at V and 9 bases at J, with 11 bases between the two ends. CDR3 length: 12 residues. For the CDR3, the DNA is TGTGCCAGCAGTATTACTCGGGGTGAGCAGTTCTTC. Amino acid sequence: CASSITRGEQFF.